Each of the 8 T cell receptor beta chains below was sequenced from the same sample in a study of control samples from healthy donors and cancer patients. Sequencing used immunoSEQ multiplex PCR; TCRdb keeps in-frame clones, though not all of them. The data contain roughly 160,000 clones, over 95% of them singletons. What was sequenced was blood. Receptors originate from a woman aged 25 to 39 in good health.

This chain links TRBV9 with TRBJ1-4; D may be TRBD1 (5 bases). The CDR3 is 15 residues long. V was shortened by 4 bases and J by 5 bases, with 15 bases between the two germline ends. Germline V lookup: CDR1 SGDLS, CDR2 YYNGEE. CDR3 region: CASSPGGRVNEKLFF. The CDR3 DNA is TGTGCCAGCAGCCCCGGGGGGAGGGTGAATGAAAAACTGTTTTTT.

The gene calls are TRBV6-4 and TRBJ2-3; tentative D call: TRBD2 (7 bases). This CDR3 spans 15 amino acids. The germline V gene has CDR1 MRHNA and CDR2 SNTAGT. V lost 5 bases to trimming and J lost 2 bases, with 14 bases between them. The CDR3 is CASSPGGRDTDTQYF. The CDR3 nucleotides are TGTGCCAGCAGTCCCGGGGGGCGCGACACAGATACGCAGTATTTT.

This chain connects TRBV3-1 (or the pseudogene TRBV3-2) to TRBJ2-1, with D possibly being TRBD2 (5 bases). CDR3 length: 13 amino acids. Germline CDR1 is LGHDT and CDR2 is YNNKEL (reference sequence). The V end lost 1 base, the J end lost 10 bases, and 11 bases lay between the germline ends. Here the CDR3 reads CASSQARVGEQFF. In DNA, the CDR3 is TGTGCCAGCAGCCAAGCGCGGGTTGGCGAGCAGTTCTTC.

The genes are TRBV3-1 (or the pseudogene TRBV3-2) and TRBJ2-1, with D tentatively TRBD1 (6 bases). Deletions cut 1 base from V and 5 bases from J, with 15 bases between. The germline CDR1 and CDR2 sequences are LGHDT and YNNKEL (reference sequence). The CDR3 is 16 amino acids. CDR3 protein: CASSQGFGGTHNEQFF. The CDR3 DNA reads as TGTGCCAGCAGCCAAGGGTTTGGGGGCACACACAATGAGCAGTTCTTC.

This chain uses TRBV10-1 with TRBJ2-1; 7 positions agree with TRBD1. The germline gives CDR1 WNHNN, CDR2 SYGVQD (reference sequence). Trimming removed 5 bases from V and 1 base from J; junction bases left unmatched: 8. CDR3 length: 16 residues. The CDR3 nucleotides read TGCGCCAGCAGTCGCTCCGGGACAGAGTCCTACAATGAGCAGTTCTTC. This translates into CASSRSGTESYNEQFF.

The J gene is TRBJ1-1, the V gene TRBV25-1; perhaps TRBD1 as D (6 bases). V lost 1 base to trimming and J lost 7 bases, with 13 bases between them. The CDR3 has 14 residues. Germline V gene lookup returns CDR1 MGHDK and CDR2 SYGVNS. The CDR3, as DNA: TGTGCCAGCAGTGAATCCAGTGGGGGGCTTGAAGCTTTCTTT. It yields the protein CASSESSGGLEAFF.

The table lists this clone with a few counts. The sample contains more than one DNA sequence encoding this CDR3. The gene calls are TRBV2 and TRBJ2-1; 9 bases line up with TRBD1. V shed 7 bases, J shed 7 bases, and the junction held 5 bases outside the gene matches. In germline, CDR1 is SNHLY, CDR2 FYNNEI. The CDR3 totals 13 residues. CDR3 residues: CASNRDRVNEQFF. CDR3 nucleotide sequence: TGTGCCAGCAATAGGGACAGGGTAAATGAGCAGTTCTTC.

The chain joins TRBV9 to TRBJ1-3, with 7 bases lining up with TRBD1. Germline loops: CDR1 SGDLS, CDR2 YYNGEE. The CDR3 covers 16 residues. Losses at the gene ends were 0 bases for V and 4 bases for J; bases not matched to a gene: 7. CDR3 DNA sequence: TGTGCCAGCAGCGTAGGGTCCGGGACAGACGGAAACACCATATATTTT. Its translation is CASSVGSGTDGNTIYF.